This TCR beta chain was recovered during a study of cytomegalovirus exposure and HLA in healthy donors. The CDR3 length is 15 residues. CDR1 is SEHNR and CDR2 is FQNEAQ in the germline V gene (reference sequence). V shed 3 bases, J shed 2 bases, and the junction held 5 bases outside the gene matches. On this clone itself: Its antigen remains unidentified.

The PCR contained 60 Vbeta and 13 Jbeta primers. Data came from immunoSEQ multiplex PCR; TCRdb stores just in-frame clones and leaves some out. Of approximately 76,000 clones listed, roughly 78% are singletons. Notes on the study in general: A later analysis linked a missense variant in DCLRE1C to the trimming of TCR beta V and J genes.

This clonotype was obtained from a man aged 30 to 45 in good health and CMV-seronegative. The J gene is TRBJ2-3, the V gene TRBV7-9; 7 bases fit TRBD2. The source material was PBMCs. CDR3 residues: CASSLSSGYTDTQYF. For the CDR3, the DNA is TGTGCCAGCAGCTTGTCTAGCGGCTACACAGATACGCAGTATTTT.